A single sample is the source of the 32 T cell receptor beta chains below, sequenced in a study of T cell repertoires in cytomegalovirus infection. Each CDR3 protein gets one entry after TCRdb re-called the reads with MiXCR. The sample has about 300,000 distinct CDR3 sequences, approximately 10% seen once. The specimen sequenced was PBMCs. The receptors stem from a human donor in good health (CMV status not recorded). Some clones in this sample may be carry-over from other donors' samples.

This clonotype was counted many times. The CDR3 is CASSYSGQEGNGYTF. The CDR3 DNA follows: TGTGCCAGCAGTTACTCCGGACAGGAGGGAAATGGCTACACCTTC. This chain connects TRBV6-6 to TRBJ1-2; 7 bases match TRBD1. From germline, CDR1 is MNHNY and CDR2 SVGAGI (reference sequence). The CDR3 covers 15 residues. Trimming removed 0 bases from V and 6 bases from J; junction bases left unmatched: 7.

This clonotype was detected only a few times. J is TRBJ2-3 and V is TRBV10-3; D possibly corresponds to TRBD2 (7 bases). CDR1 is ENHRY and CDR2 is SYGVKD in the germline V gene. V was trimmed by 2 bases and J by 2 bases, leaving 20 bases between them. This CDR3 spans 18 amino acids. In DNA form, the CDR3 reads TGTGCCATCAGTGAGCCAACGACTGGCGGGGGCCCCACAGATACGCAGTATTTT. Translating gives CAISEPTTGGGPTDTQYF.

This chain links TRBV7-9 with TRBJ1-2; no clear D gene. V was shortened by 6 bases and J by 4 bases, with 12 bases between the two germline ends. CDR1 SEHNR and CDR2 FQNEAQ come from the germline V gene (reference sequence). There are 13 residues in the CDR3. DNA of the CDR3: TGTGCCAGCAGTCCTATTGAGCCCTATGGCTACACCTTC. Amino acid sequence: CASSPIEPYGYTF.

This clonotype showed up many times. The V and J genes are TRBV28 and TRBJ2-5; the D call may be TRBD1 or TRBD2 (5 bases each). V was pared by 6 bases and J by 4 bases, with 15 bases between. CDR3 size: 14 residues. Germline V gives CDR1 MDHEN, CDR2 SYDVKM. Here the CDR3 DNA reads TGTGCCAGCAGAACCGGGACGGTCCGAGAGACCCAGTACTTC. This encodes CASRTGTVRETQYF. Full variable domain (remainder filled in from reference TRBV28 and TRBJ2-5): DVKVTQSSRYLVKRTGEKVFLECVQDMDHENMFWYRQDPGLGLRLIYFSYDVKMKEKGDIPEGYSVSREKKERFSLILESASTNQTSMYLCASRTGTVRETQYFGPGTRLLVL.

This clonotype was detected a few times. The genes are TRBV12-3 or TRBV12-4 and TRBJ1-6; D possibly corresponds to TRBD1 (5 bases). The CDR3 totals 15 residues. The ends were cut back, 6 bases at V and 7 bases at J, with 16 bases in the middle. CDR3 nucleotide sequence: TGTGCCAGCAGCCCCCGTTTGGGGGGGAATTCACCCCTCCACTTT. It codes for CASSPRLGGNSPLHF.

This clonotype was recorded a few times. This rearrangement joins TRBV10-3 to TRBJ1-2, with 11 bases matching TRBD1. CDR3 length: 15 amino acids. J gave up 9 bases and V 3 bases, and 9 bases lay outside the gene matches. CDR1 is ENHRY and CDR2 is SYGVKD in the germline V gene. Written as DNA, the CDR3 is TGTGCCATCAGTGATCCGGACAGGGGGCGTAATAGCTACACCTTC. Encoded protein: CAISDPDRGRNSYTF.

On this clonotype itself: A read error is likely, as this CDR3 ends without the conserved phenylalanine or tryptophan. The V gene is TRBV14, the J gene TRBJ2-7; D gene ambiguous. Trimming pared 1 base from V and 6 bases from J, leaving 10 bases between. CDR3 size: 13 residues. Germline V CDR1 and CDR2: SGHDN, FVKESK. CDR3 sequence reads: CASSQVPLGEQYS. CDR3 bases: TGTGCCAGCAGCCAAGTTCCCCTAGGCGAGCAGTACTCC.

This clonotype was recorded many times. The chain is built from TRBV19 and TRBJ1-6; D is unclear. CDR1 is LNHDA and CDR2 is SQIVND in the germline V gene (reference sequence). V lost 2 bases to trimming and J lost 10 bases, with 9 bases between them. The CDR3 sequence is 13 residues long. CDR3 DNA: TGTGCCAGTAGTATAAAGGAGTACTCACCCCTCCACTTT. This gives the protein CASSIKEYSPLHF.

This clonotype was seen many times. V and J are TRBV20-1 and TRBJ2-1; the D gene is possibly TRBD2 (5 bases). This CDR3 contains 14 residues. The germline gives CDR1 DFQATT, CDR2 SNEGSKA (reference sequence). V was cut by 6 bases and J by 8 bases, with 20 bases left in between. In DNA form, the CDR3 reads TGCAGTGCGGACGGGGTGGATGTTGCGTATGAGCAGTTCTTC. Protein product: CSADGVDVAYEQFF.

This clonotype occurred many times. The V and J genes are TRBV5-4 and TRBJ1-2; D unresolved. Trimming pared 1 base from V and 0 bases from J, leaving 7 bases between. From germline, CDR1 is SGHNT and CDR2 YYREEE (reference sequence). The CDR3 length is 14 residues. The CDR3 loop is CASSLSESNYGYTF. The CDR3 coding sequence is TGTGCCAGCAGCTTGAGCGAGTCTAACTATGGCTACACCTTC.

This clonotype was detected many times. This sequence joins TRBV7-9 and TRBJ1-1; possibly TRBD1 for D (5 bases). V gave up 3 bases and J gave up 5 bases, with 13 bases separating them. From germline, CDR1 is SEHNR and CDR2 FQNEAQ (reference sequence). The CDR3 loop spans 14 amino acids. The CDR3 DNA is TGTGCCAGCAGCTTTCTTGGGGGAGGGACTGAAGCTTTCTTT. Its protein is CASSFLGGGTEAFF.

Ten or more counts support this clonotype. The genes are TRBV5-1 and TRBJ2-2, with unresolved D. The CDR3 is 15 amino acids. The V end was cut by 1 base, the J end by 4 bases, with 11 bases between. Germline CDR1 reads SGHRS; CDR2 reads YFSETQ. CDR3 residues: CASSLTVGGTGELFF. The CDR3, as DNA: TGCGCCAGCAGCTTGACGGTGGGTGGCACCGGGGAGCTGTTTTTT. Looking up the rest from reference TRBV5-1 and TRBJ2-2 gives the full variable domain: KAGVTQTPRYLIKTRGQQVTLSCSPISGHRSVSWYQQTPGQGLQFLFEYFSETQRNKGNFPGRFSGRQFSNSRSEMNVSTLELGDSALYLCASSLTVGGTGELFFGEGSRLTVL.

This clonotype was recorded a few times. The V and J genes are TRBV6-2 or TRBV6-3 and TRBJ1-1; 10 bases align to TRBD1. The junction had 9 bases not matched to a gene; V was cut back by 5 bases and J by 3 bases. The CDR3 is made up of 16 amino acids. Germline loops: CDR1 MNHEY, CDR2 SVGEGT. The CDR3 region is CASSKDRGFRDTEAFF. CDR3 nucleotide sequence: TGTGCCAGCAGTAAGGACAGGGGGTTTAGGGACACTGAAGCTTTCTTT.

This clonotype was counted ten times or more. This rearrangement joins TRBV29-1 to TRBJ2-3, with D possibly matching TRBD2 (5 bases). Germline lookup yields CDR1 SQVTM and CDR2 ANQGSEA. The CDR3 runs to 15 residues. The V and J ends lost 5 bases and 0 bases respectively, with 15 bases between them. The CDR3 region is CSVHGPGSSTDTQYF. CDR3 DNA: TGCAGCGTTCATGGGCCGGGGAGCAGCACAGATACGCAGTATTTT.

Ten or more counts support this clonotype. CDR3 DNA sequence: TGTGCCAGCAGCTCGGACAGGGGGAAGGAGACCCAGTACTTC. As protein: CASSSDRGKETQYF. The chain uses TRBV7-9 and TRBJ2-5; 10 nucleotides match TRBD1. Germline values: CDR1 SEHNR, CDR2 FQNEAQ (reference sequence). The CDR3 totals 14 residues. Trimming at V came to 4 bases and at J to 5 bases, leaving 4 bases not matched to a gene.

This clonotype showed up many times. J is TRBJ1-1 and V is TRBV7-2; D is perhaps TRBD1 (5 bases). V was clipped by 5 bases and J by 7 bases, with 17 bases between them. The length of the CDR3 is 14 residues. CDR1 is SGHTA and CDR2 is FQGNSA in the germline V gene. DNA for the CDR3: TGTGCCAGCAGCCCGCTGGGGGTAGGGGTTGAAGCTTTCTTT. Its protein product is CASSPLGVGVEAFF.

In this sample, this clonotype turned up once. This may stem from a read error, because a much larger clone lies one nucleotide away. The chain recombines TRBV7-2 with TRBJ2-7; D remains ambiguous. Trimming removed 5 bases at V and 0 bases at J, with 17 bases between. The CDR3 sequence is 16 residues long. Germline assignment: CDR1 SGHTA and CDR2 FQGNSA. CDR3 loop: CASSQAPVGSSYEQYF. The DNA for the CDR3 is TGTGCCAGCAGCCAAGCGCCAGTGGGGTCCTCCTACGAGCAGTACTTC.

This clonotype was picked up a small number of times. V is TRBV10-3 and J is TRBJ1-1; 7 bases agree with TRBD1. This CDR3 is 13 amino acids long. Trimming at V came to 6 bases and at J to 6 bases, leaving 7 bases not matched to a gene. Germline CDR1 and CDR2: ENHRY and SYGVKD. The chain's CDR3 is CAISLTGTPEAFF. The DNA of the CDR3 is TGTGCCATCAGCCTGACAGGGACCCCTGAAGCTTTCTTT.

This clonotype was seen ten or more times. The rearrangement joins TRBV7-6 to TRBJ2-1; 9 nucleotides line up with TRBD2. V dropped 2 bases and J dropped 3; count of bases not matched to a gene: 5. This CDR3 region has 16 residues. Germline-derived CDR1 and CDR2 are SGHVS and FNYEAQ. Here the CDR3 DNA reads TGTGCCAGCAGCTTATCCCCAGCGGGGGGCTACAATGAGCAGTTCTTC. Protein sequence: CASSLSPAGGYNEQFF. Filled out from reference TRBV7-6 and TRBJ2-1, the complete variable domain reads GAGVSQSPRYKVTKRGQDVALRCDPISGHVSLYWYRQALGQGPEFLTYFNYEAQQDKSGLPNDRFSAERPEGSISTLTIQRTEQRDSAMYRCASSLSPAGGYNEQFFGPGTRLTVL.

This clonotype was seen more than once but under ten times. The rearrangement joins TRBV19 to TRBJ2-1; possible D gene TRBD1, 6 bases. From germline, CDR1 is LNHDA and CDR2 SQIVND (reference sequence). Trimming took off 6 bases at V and 8 bases at J, with 11 bases between the two ends. This CDR3 is 12 amino acids long. In nucleotides, the CDR3 is TGTGCCAGTAGCCTGACAGGCCATGAGCAGTTCTTC. This gives the protein CASSLTGHEQFF.

The sample holds many counts of this clonotype. The chain carries TRBV5-4 and TRBJ1-6; D is undetermined. Germline V gives CDR1 SGHNT, CDR2 YYREEE (reference sequence). This CDR3 spans 16 amino acids. Between the trimmed V and J ends, which lost 1 base and 7 bases, there was a span of 15 bases. The CDR3 bases are TGTGCCAGCAGCTTGATCGGCATGTCGCGCAATTCACCCCTCCACTTT. Translation gives CASSLIGMSRNSPLHF.

This clonotype was seen more than once but under ten times. The chain has TRBV29-1 and TRBJ1-2, with a weak D call TRBD1 (5 bases). The CDR3 is 11 residues long. The ends were cut back, 7 bases at V and 8 bases at J, with 14 bases in the middle. The V gene's germline CDR1 is SQVTM and CDR2 ANQGSEA. CDR3 sequence (DNA): TGCAGCGCCGGGGCGGGGATGGGCTACACCTTC. Residues: CSAGAGMGYTF.

In its sample, this clonotype was seen many times. The chain links TRBV15 to TRBJ2-1, with D tentatively TRBD2 (6 bases). V was trimmed by 0 bases and J by 8 bases, leaving 14 bases between them. CDR1 LNHNV and CDR2 YYDKDF come from the germline V gene (reference sequence). CDR3 length: 15 residues. CDR3 in amino acids: CATSREGGYLDEQFF. CDR3 in DNA: TGTGCCACCAGCAGAGAGGGGGGATACCTGGATGAGCAGTTCTTC. Full variable domain (rest looked up from reference TRBV15 and TRBJ2-1): DAMVIQNPRYQVTQFGKPVTLSCSQTLNHNVMYWYQQKSSQAPKLLFHYYDKDFNNEADTPDNFQSRRPNTSFCFLDIRSPGLGDTAMYLCATSREGGYLDEQFFGPGTRLTVL.

Turning to this clonotype: A much larger clone differs from this one at a single base, so this may be a read error. The rearrangement joins TRBV27 to TRBJ1-4; TRBD1 is a possible D gene (5 bases). The CDR3 spans 15 residues. Germline V lookup: CDR1 MNHEY, CDR2 SMNVEV (reference sequence). The germline V and J ends were trimmed by 5 bases and 7 bases, with 17 bases remaining between them. CDR3 nucleotides: TGTGCCAGCAGTAACCTAGAGGGGTCGGCTGAAAAACTGTTTTTT. This gives the protein CASSNLEGSAEKLFF.

This clonotype was seen many times. The rearrangement uses TRBV28 and TRBJ1-4; D gene unclear. The V gene lost 6 bases and the J gene lost 4 bases, with 15 bases spanning the gap. There are 15 residues in the CDR3. Germline V CDR1 and CDR2: MDHEN, SYDVKM. CDR3 sequence reads: CASRETGSNNEKLFF. The DNA of the CDR3 is TGTGCCAGCAGAGAAACGGGCTCAAATAATGAAAAACTGTTTTTT.

This rearrangement joins TRBV18 to TRBJ2-7, with unresolved D. Trimming left V 5 bases short and J 0 bases short, with 2 bases between. Germline CDR1 is KGHSH and CDR2 is LQKENI. The length of the CDR3 is 11 residues. The CDR3 sequence: CASSASYEQYV. CDR3 in DNA: TGTGCCAGCTCAGCCTCCTACGAGCAGTACGTC.

This clonotype has just a few counts. The chain couples TRBV12-3 or TRBV12-4 to TRBJ2-7, with a weak D call TRBD1 (5 bases). This CDR3 has 17 amino acids. V was pared by 5 bases and J by 2 bases, with 22 bases between. CDR3 in amino acids: CASSPPFWQGGTYEQYF. For the CDR3, the DNA is TGTGCCAGCAGTCCCCCTTTCTGGCAGGGTGGGACCTACGAGCAGTACTTC.

A few counts support this clonotype. The chain uses TRBV5-6 and TRBJ2-5; TRBD2 aligns across 7 bases. This CDR3 is 16 amino acids long. Germline V CDR1 and CDR2: SGHDT, YYEEEE. V shed 0 bases, J shed 4 bases, and the junction held 9 bases outside the gene matches. The CDR3 DNA follows: TGTGCCAGCAGCTTGGTCGGGGGGTCACCAGGAGAGACCCAGTACTTC. Its protein product is CASSLVGGSPGETQYF.

V gene TRBV28 combines with J gene TRBJ2-4; D remains unclear. The germline CDR1 and CDR2 sequences are MDHEN and SYDVKM. The CDR3 totals 13 residues. The germline V and J ends were trimmed by 5 bases and 2 bases, with 7 bases remaining between them. Written as DNA, the CDR3 is TGTGCCAGCAGTAAGGTGACCAAAAACATTCAGTACTTC. Encoded protein: CASSKVTKNIQYF.

This clonotype was seen many times. This chain links TRBV7-8 with TRBJ2-7; D gene ambiguous. The CDR3 spans 14 residues. The V and J ends lost 5 bases and 3 bases respectively, with 14 bases between them. Germline V gene data show CDR1 as SGHVS and CDR2 as FQNEAQ. The CDR3 loop reads CASSLGRFNYEQYF. The CDR3 coding sequence is TGTGCCAGCAGCCTTGGTAGGTTTAACTACGAGCAGTACTTC.

This clonotype came up many times. CDR3 sequence: CASSGRALGPQHF. The CDR3 DNA is TGTGCCAGCAGCGGACGGGCTTTGGGGCCCCAGCATTTT. The rearrangement joins TRBV7-2 to TRBJ1-5; D gene ambiguous. Germline CDR1 reads SGHTA; CDR2 reads FQGNSA. This CDR3 has 13 amino acids. Deletions cut 5 bases from V and 9 bases from J, with 14 bases between.

The chain carries TRBV18 and TRBJ1-2; no definite D call. Trimming took off 2 bases at V and 0 bases at J, with 16 bases between the two ends. Germline V gene sequence: CDR1 KGHSH, CDR2 LQKENI. This CDR3 spans 17 amino acids. Written as DNA, the CDR3 is TGTGCCAGCTCACCATTAGGGCCCACTAACCCTAACTATGGCTACACCTTC. Amino acid sequence: CASSPLGPTNPNYGYTF.